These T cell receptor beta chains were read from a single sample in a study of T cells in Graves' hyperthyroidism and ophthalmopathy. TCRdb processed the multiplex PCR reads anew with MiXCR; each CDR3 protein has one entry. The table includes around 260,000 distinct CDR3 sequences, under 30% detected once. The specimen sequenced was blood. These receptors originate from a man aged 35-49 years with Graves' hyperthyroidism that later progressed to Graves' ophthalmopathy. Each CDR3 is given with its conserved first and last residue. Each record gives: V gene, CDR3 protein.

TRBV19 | CASSTLDRVENIQYF
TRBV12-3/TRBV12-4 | CASSTDSSYEQYF
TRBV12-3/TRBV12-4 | CASRSVGTGRTEAFF
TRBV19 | CASSRGFEDTGELFF
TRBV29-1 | CSVSLQRPYGYTF
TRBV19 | CASSIAGFDASTEAFF
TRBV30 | CAWNLGGYSTLVHTF
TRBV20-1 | CSARDGTREGSAQYF
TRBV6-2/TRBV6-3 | CASRVAGGQETQYF
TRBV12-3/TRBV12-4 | CASRERGLAKNIQYF
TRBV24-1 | CATSDSPSGKQYF
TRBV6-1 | CASSHTGEYSNQPQHF
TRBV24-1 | CATSDSRWTSGAPYEQYF